The clone carrying this T cell receptor beta chain was seen only a few times. The target antigen is unknown. The TCRbeta library was prepared with unique molecular identifiers. Using its own MiXCR run on the PCR reads, TCRdb lists one record per CDR3 protein. The table records fewer than 550,000 distinct CDR3 sequences, 11% of them present only once. This sample was taken from a study of T-cell reconstitution after alpha-beta-depleted transplantation in children. Study outcomes and limitations: Expanded graft clones, several hundred of them, were reportedly the source of alpha-beta T cells about two months after transplant. TCRbeta diversity was high at day 60 in some patients (a result of surviving recipient T cells and thymic progenitors). From newly produced T cells came most of the T-cell counts and diversity one year after transplant.

The source was PBMCs, mostly from graft donor cells, collected 180 days after TCRalphabeta/CD19-depleted stem cell transplant. The clonotype comes from a female patient aged 2-15 years who had a stem cell transplant for aplastic anemia, so the T cells may come from the graft donor.

CDR3 nucleotides: TGCAGCGTGGCCAGGGAACTCGCGAGGGCCAACAATGAGCAGTTCTTC. Its protein is CSVARELARANNEQFF. The gene calls are TRBV29-1 and TRBJ2-1; D tentatively fits TRBD1 or TRBD2 (5 bases each). The CDR3 is made up of 16 amino acids. Trimming left V 6 bases short and J 5 bases short, with 23 bases between. CDR1 is SQVTM and CDR2 is ANQGSEA in the germline V gene.